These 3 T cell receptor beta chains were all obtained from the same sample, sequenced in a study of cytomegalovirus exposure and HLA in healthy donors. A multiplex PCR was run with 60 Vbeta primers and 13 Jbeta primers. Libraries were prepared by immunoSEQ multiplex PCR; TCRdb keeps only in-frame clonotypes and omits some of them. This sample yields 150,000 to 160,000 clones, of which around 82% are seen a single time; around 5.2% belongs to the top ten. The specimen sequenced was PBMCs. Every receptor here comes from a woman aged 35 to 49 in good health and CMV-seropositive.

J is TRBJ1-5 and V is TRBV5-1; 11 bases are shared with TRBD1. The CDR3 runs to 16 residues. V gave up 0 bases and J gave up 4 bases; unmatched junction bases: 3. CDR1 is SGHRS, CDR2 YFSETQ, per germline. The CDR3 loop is CASSLGGTGGNQPQHF. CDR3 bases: TGCGCCAGCAGCTTGGGGGGGACAGGGGGTAATCAGCCCCAGCATTTT. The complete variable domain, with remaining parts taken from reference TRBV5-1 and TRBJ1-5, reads KAGVTQTPRYLIKTRGQQVTLSCSPISGHRSVSWYQQTPGQGLQFLFEYFSETQRNKGNFPGRFSGRQFSNSRSEMNVSTLELGDSALYLCASSLGGTGGNQPQHFGDGTRLSIL.

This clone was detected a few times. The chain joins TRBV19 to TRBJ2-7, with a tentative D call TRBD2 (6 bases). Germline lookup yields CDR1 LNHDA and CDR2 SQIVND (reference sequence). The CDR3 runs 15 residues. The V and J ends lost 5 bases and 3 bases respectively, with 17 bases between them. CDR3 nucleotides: TGTGCCAGTAGTCGATCGGGACTCTCCATCTACGAGCAGTACTTC. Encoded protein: CASSRSGLSIYEQYF. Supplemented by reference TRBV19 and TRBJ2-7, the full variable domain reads DGGITQSPKYLFRKEGQNVTLSCEQNLNHDAMYWYRQDPGQGLRLIYYSQIVNDFQKGDIAEGYSVSREKKESFPLTVTSAQKNPTAFYLCASSRSGLSIYEQYFGPGTRLTVT.

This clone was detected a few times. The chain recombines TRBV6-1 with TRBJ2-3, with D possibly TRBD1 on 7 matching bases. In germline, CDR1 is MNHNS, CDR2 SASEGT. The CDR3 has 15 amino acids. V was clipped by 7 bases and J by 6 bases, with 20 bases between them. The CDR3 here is CASNYGGGAGDTQYF. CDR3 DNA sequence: TGTGCCAGCAACTATGGAGGGGGCGCGGGGGATACGCAGTATTTT.